One T cell receptor (beta chain) is described in this entry. CDR3 length equals 16 residues. Germline lookup yields CDR1 LGHNA and CDR2 YNFKEQ. V lost 0 bases to trimming and J lost 3 bases; unmatched junction nucleotides: 3. This entry belongs to a study of blood T cell repertoires in COVID-19. Whole-study context: Samples representing acute and convalescent COVID-19 were sourced from the United States, Italy and Spain. PBMCs, B-cell-depleted T cells, or T cells were the source of the cDNA or gDNA that made up the material.

In the study's own analysis: Reference gene primer amplification yielded estimated nucleated cell counts. Sequencing used immunoSEQ multiplex PCR; TCRdb keeps in-frame clones, though not all of them. V, J and clone size reflect that table, while D and trimming were determined from the DNA. The repertoire holds fewer than 200,000 clones, with approximately 83% as singletons. The clonotype comes from a man in his fifties or sixties with active or convalescent COVID-19. The genes are TRBV4-2 and TRBJ2-3; TRBD2 agrees at 10 bases. The specimen sequenced was peripheral blood. For the CDR3, the DNA is TGTGCCAGCAGCCAAGATGTAGCGGGGGGTACAGATACGCAGTATTTT. Its protein is CASSQDVAGGTDTQYF.